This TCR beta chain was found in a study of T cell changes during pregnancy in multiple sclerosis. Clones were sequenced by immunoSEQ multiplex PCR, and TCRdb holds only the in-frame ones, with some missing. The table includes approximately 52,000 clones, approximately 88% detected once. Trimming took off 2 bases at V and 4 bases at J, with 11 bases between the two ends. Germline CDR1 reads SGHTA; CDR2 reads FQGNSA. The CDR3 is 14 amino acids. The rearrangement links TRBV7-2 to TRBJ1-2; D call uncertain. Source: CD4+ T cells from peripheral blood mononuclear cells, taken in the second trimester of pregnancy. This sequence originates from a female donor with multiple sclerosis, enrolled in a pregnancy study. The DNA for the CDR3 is TGTGCCAGCAGCTTACAGAGACGGAGCTATGGCTACACCTTC. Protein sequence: CASSLQRRSYGYTF.